This T cell receptor beta chain comes out of a study of T cells after yellow fever vaccination. Study results and limitations: Most clones from primary vaccination resurfaced after the booster (around 95% CD4, around 89% CD8).

V shed 4 bases, J shed 2 bases, and the junction held 6 bases outside the gene matches. The CDR3 loop spans 16 amino acids. The germline CDR1 and CDR2 sequences are SGHAT and FQNNGV. Points on this clonotype: Its antigen remains unknown.

Each CDR3 protein gets one entry after TCRdb re-called the 5' RACE reads with MiXCR. In the table there are about 75,000 distinct CDR3 sequences, about 7.3% of which are singletons. The TCR sequence derives from a man between 18 and 35 years old who received the YFV17D yellow fever vaccine. This chain joins TRBV11-2 and TRBJ2-5; 11 bases are a match to TRBD2. This specimen consisted of CD8+ T cells sorted from PBMCs, obtained roughly 10 days after the first yellow fever vaccination. CDR3 coding DNA: TGTGCCAGCAGCTCCCCGGGACTAGCGGCACAAGAGACCCAGTACTTC. Its translation is CASSSPGLAAQETQYF.